This T cell receptor beta chain was recovered during a study of tumor-infiltrating lymphocytes in localized non-small cell lung cancer. TCRdb's table, derived via immunoSEQ multiplex PCR, lists solely in-frame clones and lacks some. Of fewer than 25,000 clones in the sample, 80% were seen once. V was clipped by 0 bases and J by 6 bases; unmatched bases: 4. This CDR3 comprises 14 residues. Germline V lookup: CDR1 MNHEY, CDR2 SMNVEV (reference sequence). The chain joins TRBV27 to TRBJ1-2; 7 bases are shared with TRBD1. This TCR came from a human donor with non-small cell lung cancer. The sample comprised lung tumor tissue. DNA of the CDR3: TGTGCCAGCAGTTTATCGGGCAGGGGGAATGGCTACACCTTC. Translated: CASSLSGRGNGYTF.